The 21 T cell receptor beta chains given below trace back to one sample, sequenced in a study of OX40 agonist ivuxolimab in advanced cancers. TCRdb's table, derived via immunoSEQ multiplex PCR, lists solely in-frame clones and lacks some. The sample contains more than 50,000 clones, roughly 85% of which appear only once. The sample was CD4+ or CD8+ T cells sorted from blood, taken in a trial of the OX40 agonist ivuxolimab. These receptors all stem from an adult with an advanced solid tumor such as melanoma, head and neck, liver or kidney cancer.

The genes are TRBV4-3 and TRBJ2-1; D possibly corresponds to TRBD1 (7 bases). The CDR3 sequence is 14 residues long. Germline V gene lookup returns CDR1 LGHNA and CDR2 YSLEER. The V gene lost 2 bases and the J gene lost 9 bases, with 14 bases spanning the gap. This CDR3 reads CASSQIQGRGEQFF. In nucleotides, the CDR3 is TGCGCCAGCAGCCAAATACAGGGGCGGGGTGAGCAGTTCTTC.

The chain couples TRBV7-8 to TRBJ1-2; D is perhaps TRBD1 (5 bases). CDR1 and CDR2 (germline): SGHVS, FQNEAQ. V was pared by 4 bases and J by 8 bases, with 23 bases between. This CDR3 is 16 amino acids long. CDR3 residues: CASSSSPGHSGVGYTF. Here the CDR3 DNA reads TGTGCCAGCAGCTCTAGTCCCGGACATTCCGGAGTAGGCTACACCTTC. Full variable domain (rest looked up from reference TRBV7-8 and TRBJ1-2): GAGVSQSPRYKVAKRGQDVALRCDPISGHVSLFWYQQALGQGPEFLTYFQNEAQLDKSGLPSDRFFAERPEGSVSTLKIQRTQQEDSAVYLCASSSSPGHSGVGYTFGSGTRLTVV.

As DNA, the CDR3 is TGTGCCAGTAGTATAGGGCGGGGGGGGATTAGCAATCAGCCCCAGCATTTT. As protein: CASSIGRGGISNQPQHF. This chain joins TRBV19 and TRBJ1-5; tentative D call: TRBD1 (5 bases). The length of the CDR3 is 17 residues. The ends were cut back, 1 base at V and 0 bases at J, with 13 bases in the middle. CDR1 LNHDA and CDR2 SQIVND come from the germline V gene (reference sequence).

This clone was seen a single time. This rearrangement joins TRBV9 to TRBJ2-2; no reliable D call. Germline V gene lookup returns CDR1 SGDLS and CDR2 YYNGEE. V lost 4 bases to trimming and J lost 3 bases, with 4 bases between them. CDR3 length: 12 residues. The CDR3 region is CASSRDTGELFF. In DNA form, the CDR3 reads TGTGCCAGCAGCCGGGACACCGGGGAGCTGTTTTTT.

The V and J genes are TRBV28 and TRBJ2-2; TRBD1 matches at 8 bases. V dropped 5 bases and J dropped 3; count of bases not matched to a gene: 5. There are 15 residues in the CDR3. Germline assignment: CDR1 MDHEN and CDR2 SYDVKM. CDR3: CASSPRTGYTGELFF. The CDR3 nucleotides read TGTGCCAGCAGTCCGAGGACAGGGTACACCGGGGAGCTGTTTTTT.

This rearrangement joins TRBV5-1 to TRBJ1-6, with unresolved D. Germline CDR1 is SGHRS and CDR2 is YFSETQ. There are 15 residues in the CDR3. V lost 2 bases and J 9 bases, leaving 15 bases between the germline ends. CDR3 DNA: TGCGCCAGCAGCTTAAGCCCAGTGGAATCTTCACCCCTCCACTTT. Encoded protein: CASSLSPVESSPLHF.

This sequence joins TRBV7-9 and TRBJ1-2; 10 nucleotides align to TRBD1. The V gene end was trimmed by 3 bases and the J gene end by 8 bases; junction bases not matched to a gene: 9. Germline CDR1 reads SEHNR; CDR2 reads FQNEAQ (reference sequence). This CDR3 has 15 residues. CDR3 bases: TGTGCCAGCAGCTTGGACGGACAGGGGGGGCGAGGCTACACCTTC. Translation: CASSLDGQGGRGYTF. The entire variable domain, with the rest obtained from reference TRBV7-9 and TRBJ1-2, is as follows: DTGVSQNPRHKITKRGQNVTFRCDPISEHNRLYWYRQTLGQGPEFLTYFQNEAQLEKSRLLSDRFSAERPKGSFSTLEIQRTEQGDSAMYLCASSLDGQGGRGYTFGSGTRLTVV.

The gene calls are TRBV10-1 and TRBJ1-3; no firm D call. V shed 7 bases and J shed 0 bases, with 7 bases lying between them. CDR3 length equals 13 residues. Germline V gene sequence: CDR1 WNHNN, CDR2 SYGVQD (reference sequence). The CDR3 protein is CASKGISGNTIYF. The CDR3 DNA follows: TGCGCCAGCAAAGGGATCTCTGGAAACACCATATATTTT.

This clone was recorded once. The chain has TRBV7-9 and TRBJ2-2; 8 bases align to TRBD1. With V trimmed by 7 bases and J by 5 bases, 6 bases remained unmatched. Per the germline V gene, CDR1 is SEHNR and CDR2 is FQNEAQ (reference sequence). The CDR3 extends over 14 amino acids. CDR3 residues: CASTQGDRTGELFF. CDR3 nucleotide sequence: TGTGCCAGCACCCAGGGGGACAGGACCGGGGAGCTGTTTTTT.

This chain uses TRBV7-3 with TRBJ2-5; possible D gene TRBD2, 5 bases. V lost 5 bases, J lost 5 bases, and 18 bases lay in between. Germline CDR1 and CDR2: SGHTA and FQGTGA. This CDR3 region has 15 residues. The CDR3 DNA is TGTGCCAGCAGCCTAGGTACAAGGACGGGGGAGACCCAGTACTTC. As protein: CASSLGTRTGETQYF.

The chain uses TRBV19 and TRBJ2-2; 8 bases are shared with TRBD1. This CDR3 spans 14 amino acids. V lost 10 bases to trimming and J lost 5 bases; unmatched junction nucleotides: 9. Germline assignment: CDR1 LNHDA and CDR2 SQIVND (reference sequence). The CDR3 reads CAIRRTGSTGELFF. The DNA of the CDR3 is TGTGCCATTCGACGGACAGGGTCAACCGGGGAGCTGTTTTTT.

This sequence joins TRBV7-9 and TRBJ1-1; possibly TRBD1 for D (5 bases). This CDR3 region has 14 residues. Trimming stripped 2 bases from V and 1 base from J, with 8 bases between. Germline V lookup: CDR1 SEHNR, CDR2 FQNEAQ (reference sequence). The DNA for the CDR3 is TGTGCCAGCAGCTTACAGGGCGGGAACACTGAAGCTTTCTTT. Translated: CASSLQGGNTEAFF.

V usage is TRBV7-2 and J usage is TRBJ2-7; 7 bases align to TRBD1. The CDR3 totals 14 residues. V lost 8 bases to trimming and J lost 5 bases; unmatched junction nucleotides: 12. CDR1 is SGHTA and CDR2 is FQGNSA in the germline V gene. This CDR3 reads CASGRTLDRDEQYF. CDR3 coding DNA: TGTGCCAGCGGTCGTACACTTGACAGGGACGAGCAGTACTTC. Full variable domain (outside the CDR3, taken from reference TRBV7-2 and TRBJ2-7): GAGVSQSPSNKVTEKGKDVELRCDPISGHTALYWYRQSLGQGLEFLIYFQGNSAPDKSGLPSDRFSAERTGGSVSTLTIQRTQQEDSAVYLCASGRTLDRDEQYFGPGTRLTVT.

The V and J genes are TRBV5-4 and TRBJ2-5; tentatively, D is TRBD1 (5 bases). The V end lost 10 bases, the J end lost 1 base, and 14 bases lay between the germline ends. Germline lookup yields CDR1 SGHNT and CDR2 YYREEE (reference sequence). The CDR3 consists of 13 residues. The CDR3 sequence is CAYKGVSQETQYF. CDR3 DNA sequence: TGTGCCTACAAAGGGGTTTCCCAAGAGACCCAGTACTTC.

CDR3: CASSLVRLNSPLHF. Written as DNA, the CDR3 is TGTGCCAGCAGTTTAGTACGCCTGAATTCACCCCTCCACTTT. The chain links TRBV5-8 to TRBJ1-6; D gene unclear. V lost 5 bases and J lost 7, with 13 bases in between. The germline V gene has CDR1 SGHTS and CDR2 YDEGEE. CDR3 length: 14 residues.

This sequence joins TRBV9 and TRBJ1-3, with unresolved D. V was trimmed by 0 bases and J by 1 base, leaving 8 bases between them. Germline values: CDR1 SGDLS, CDR2 YYNGEE. This CDR3 region has 15 residues. This CDR3 is CASSVDPRSGNTIYF. The CDR3 DNA reads TGTGCCAGCAGCGTAGACCCCCGATCTGGAAACACCATATATTTT. Supplemented by reference TRBV9 and TRBJ1-3, the full variable domain reads DSGVTQTPKHLITATGQRVTLRCSPRSGDLSVYWYQQSLDQGLQFLIQYYNGEERAKGNILERFSAQQFPDLHSELNLSSLELGDSALYFCASSVDPRSGNTIYFGEGSWLTVV.

The chain uses TRBV30 and TRBJ2-5; TRBD1 or TRBD2 may be the D gene (5 bases each). Trimming took off 1 base at V and 1 base at J, with 7 bases between the two ends. The CDR3 length is 13 residues. CDR1 and CDR2 from the germline V gene are GTSNPN and SVGIG (reference sequence). As DNA, the CDR3 is TGTGCCTGGAGTGGGGGGACCCAAGAGACCCAGTACTTC. Its protein is CAWSGGTQETQYF.

The chain uses TRBV9 and TRBJ2-3; D is unclear. The CDR3 totals 15 residues. Germline values: CDR1 SGDLS, CDR2 YYNGEE. The germline V and J ends were trimmed by 0 bases and 2 bases, with 10 bases remaining between them. CDR3 region: CASSVESPITDTQYF. The CDR3 nucleotides are TGTGCCAGCAGCGTAGAGAGCCCCATCACAGATACGCAGTATTTT.

This chain connects TRBV11-2 to TRBJ2-5; 9 nucleotides match TRBD1. This CDR3 has 15 amino acids. Germline loops: CDR1 SGHAT, CDR2 FQNNGV. V shed 3 bases and J 5 bases; nucleotides not matched to a gene: 7. The chain's CDR3 is CASSFRGQGGETQYF. The CDR3 DNA reads as TGTGCCAGCAGCTTTCGGGGACAGGGCGGGGAGACCCAGTACTTC. Filled out from reference TRBV11-2 and TRBJ2-5, the complete variable domain reads EAGVAQSPRYKIIEKRQSVAFWCNPISGHATLYWYQQILGQGPKLLIQFQNNGVVDDSQLPKDRFSAERLKGVDSTLKIQPAKLEDSAVYLCASSFRGQGGETQYFGPGTRLLVL.

The rearrangement uses TRBV4-1 and TRBJ2-5; D call uncertain. The CDR3 runs to 13 residues. Germline loops: CDR1 MGHRA, CDR2 YSYEKL. V was pared by 1 base and J by 4 bases, with 7 bases between. In nucleotides, the CDR3 is TGCGCCAGCAGCCAAGCAGTGATAGAGACCCAGTACTTC. It encodes CASSQAVIETQYF.

This chain's CDR3 is CASSLYAGGSNTGELFF. The CDR3 nucleotides are TGTGCCAGCAGCTTATATGCGGGGGGATCGAACACCGGGGAGCTGTTTTTT. This chain connects TRBV11-3 to TRBJ2-2; the match to TRBD2 covers 8 bases. CDR3 size: 17 residues. Germline loops: CDR1 SGHNT, CDR2 YENEEA. V lost 2 bases and J lost 0; bases outside the gene matches: 5.